These 2 T cell receptor beta chains were sequenced from one sample in a study of technical replicates of blood from a handful of donors. Clones were sequenced by immunoSEQ multiplex PCR, and TCRdb holds only the in-frame ones, with some missing. The repertoire holds around 76,000 clones, with 90% to 95% as singletons. Sequencing was carried out using T cells isolated from PBMCs. The receptor source for this set is a human donor in good health.

The chain employs TRBV11-2 and TRBJ2-5; 10 bases are a match to TRBD2. CDR1 and CDR2 (germline): SGHAT, FQNNGV. Trimming took 3 bases from V and 2 from J; bases not matched to a gene: 9. The CDR3 is 17 residues long. The CDR3 spells CASSLGASGSGQETQYF. The CDR3, as DNA: TGTGCCAGCAGCTTGGGAGCTAGCGGGAGTGGTCAAGAGACCCAGTACTTC.

The chain carries TRBV5-1 and TRBJ2-3, with 7 bases identical to TRBD2. Trimming cost V 0 bases and J 1 base; bases outside gene matches: 2. The CDR3 sequence is 15 residues long. Germline assignment: CDR1 SGHRS and CDR2 YFSETQ. The CDR3 bases are TGCGCCAGCAGCTTGGGACTAGCAGGCACAGATACGCAGTATTTT. As protein: CASSLGLAGTDTQYF.